A single sample is the source of the 12 T cell receptor beta chains below, sequenced in a study of technical replicates of blood from a few donors. Method: immunoSEQ multiplex PCR; TCRdb's copy keeps in-frame clones and lacks some. Of about 94,000 clones listed, approximately 96% are singletons. Sequenced: T cells isolated from PBMCs. All receptors derive from a human donor in good health.

This rearrangement joins TRBV11-2 to TRBJ2-3; possible D gene TRBD1, 5 bases. This CDR3 comprises 16 residues. Between the trimmed V and J ends, which lost 2 bases and 0 bases, there was a span of 12 bases. Germline V CDR1 and CDR2: SGHAT, FQNNGV. The CDR3 reads CASSLLQEMSTDTQYF. CDR3 DNA: TGTGCCAGCAGCTTACTACAGGAGATGAGCACAGATACGCAGTATTTT.

The gene calls are TRBV7-9 and TRBJ2-7; a possible D gene is TRBD2 (6 bases). Germline V gene data show CDR1 as SEHNR and CDR2 as FQNEAQ (reference sequence). The V gene lost 5 bases and the J gene lost 2 bases, with 10 bases spanning the gap. CDR3 length: 13 amino acids. CDR3 DNA sequence: TGTGCCAGCAGCCTCGGGAGCCCCTACGAGCAGTACTTC. Its protein is CASSLGSPYEQYF. Full variable domain (missing parts from reference TRBV7-9 and TRBJ2-7): DTGVSQNPRHKITKRGQNVTFRCDPISEHNRLYWYRQTLGQGPEFLTYFQNEAQLEKSRLLSDRFSAERPKGSFSTLEIQRTEQGDSAMYLCASSLGSPYEQYFGPGTRLTVT.

The V and J genes are TRBV7-3 and TRBJ2-3, with a possible D match to TRBD2 (6 bases). CDR3 length: 17 amino acids. The V gene lost 3 bases and the J gene lost 2 bases, with 18 bases spanning the gap. Germline V gene data show CDR1 as SGHTA and CDR2 as FQGTGA. CDR3 coding DNA: TGTGCCAGCAGCTTGAGAAGCGGCGGGGCCCCCACAGATACGCAGTATTTT. Encoded protein: CASSLRSGGAPTDTQYF.

This clone was recorded only once. The V call is TRBV28, the J call TRBJ1-4; D gene ambiguous. The CDR3 contains 11 residues. V dropped 3 bases and J dropped 13 bases, with 9 bases sitting between them. Germline assignment: CDR1 MDHEN and CDR2 SYDVKM. The CDR3 sequence is CASSFNRGLFF. Written as DNA, the CDR3 is TGTGCCAGCAGTTTCAACCGGGGACTGTTTTTT.

Written as DNA, the CDR3 is TGTGCCGGGCCGGGAAGCTTTAATGAAAAACTGTTTTTT. Translating it yields CAGPGSFNEKLFF. The genes are TRBV13 and TRBJ1-4; no definite D call. CDR3 length equals 13 residues. The germline gives CDR1 PRHDT, CDR2 FYEKMQ (reference sequence). Trimming stripped 11 bases from V and 4 bases from J, with 14 bases between.

The J gene is TRBJ2-1, the V gene TRBV7-2; possible D gene TRBD2, 7 bases. The CDR3 covers 14 residues. The V end lost 4 bases, the J end lost 2 bases, and 9 bases lay between the germline ends. Germline values: CDR1 SGHTA, CDR2 FQGNSA. CDR3: CASSWGGPYNEQFF. DNA for the CDR3: TGTGCCAGCAGCTGGGGGGGCCCCTACAATGAGCAGTTCTTC.

The rearrangement uses TRBV6-1 and TRBJ2-1; possibly TRBD2 for D (5 bases). The CDR3 contains 14 residues. Deletions cut 4 bases from V and 0 bases from J, with 7 bases between. Per the germline V gene, CDR1 is MNHNS and CDR2 is SASEGT. The CDR3, as DNA: TGTGCCAGCAGTGCGGGGAGCTCCTACAATGAGCAGTTCTTC. This gives the protein CASSAGSSYNEQFF.

The CDR3 loop is CACGRTNNEQFF. CDR3 DNA sequence: TGTGCCTGCGGCCGCACAAACAATGAGCAGTTCTTC. The chain recombines TRBV6-5 with TRBJ2-1; D is unresolved. Per the germline V gene, CDR1 is MNHEY and CDR2 is SVGAGI. The V and J ends lost 11 bases and 5 bases respectively, with 13 bases between them. The CDR3 length is 12 residues.

This chain connects TRBV28 to TRBJ1-1; 9 nucleotides align to TRBD1. J lost 0 bases, V lost 6 bases, and 2 bases had no gene match. This CDR3 has 14 amino acids. From germline, CDR1 is MDHEN and CDR2 SYDVKM. In DNA form, the CDR3 reads TGTGCCAGCAGCGGGACAGGGATGAACACTGAAGCTTTCTTT. This codes for CASSGTGMNTEAFF.

The rearrangement joins TRBV15 to TRBJ2-7; TRBD1 matches at 8 bases. Germline lookup yields CDR1 LNHNV and CDR2 YYDKDF (reference sequence). CDR3 length: 13 amino acids. J lost 4 bases, V lost 8 bases, and 7 bases had no gene match. The CDR3 loop is CATRDRTGYEQYF. The CDR3 nucleotides are TGTGCCACCCGAGACCGGACAGGGTACGAGCAGTACTTC.

The chain is built from TRBV7-3 and TRBJ2-1; D perhaps matches TRBD1 (6 bases). The CDR3 extends over 15 amino acids. CDR1 and CDR2 from the germline V gene are SGHTA and FQGTGA. V was clipped by 5 bases and J by 7 bases, with 18 bases between them. The CDR3 region has the DNA TGTGCCAGCAGCCGCGGGCGAGGGGGTCAGAATGAGCAGTTCTTC. This translates into CASSRGRGGQNEQFF.

The chain combines TRBV21-1 with TRBJ2-3; the table's D call, TRBD2, has no DNA check behind it. TRBV21-1 is described as a pseudogene. This CDR3 is 14 amino acids long. The CDR3 protein is CASSSSPIADTQYF. CDR3 nucleotides: TGTGCCAGCAGCAGTAGCCCTATTGCCGATACGCAGTATTTT.